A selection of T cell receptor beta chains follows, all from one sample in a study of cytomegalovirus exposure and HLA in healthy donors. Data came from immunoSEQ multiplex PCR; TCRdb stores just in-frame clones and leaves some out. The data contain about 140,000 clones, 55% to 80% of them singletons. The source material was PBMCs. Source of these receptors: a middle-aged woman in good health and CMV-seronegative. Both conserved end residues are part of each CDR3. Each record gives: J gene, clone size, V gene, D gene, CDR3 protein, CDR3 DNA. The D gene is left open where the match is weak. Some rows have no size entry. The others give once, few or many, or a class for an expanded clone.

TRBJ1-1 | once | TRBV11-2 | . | CASSQGVGRAEAFF | TGTGCCAGCAGCCAAGGGGTGGGCAGGGCGGAAGCTTTCTTT
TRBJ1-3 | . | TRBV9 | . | CASSAYKGNTIYF | TGTGCCAGCAGCGCTTACAAGGGAAACACCATATATTTT
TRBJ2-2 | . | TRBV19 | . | CASSMWGAGELFF | TGTGCCAGTAGTATGTGGGGAGCCGGGGAGCTGTTTTTT
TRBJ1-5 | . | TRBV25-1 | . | CASRSNGNQPQHF | TGTGCCAGCAGGAGTAACGGCAATCAGCCCCAGCATTTT
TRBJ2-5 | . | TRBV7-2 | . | CASSTPGALETQYF | TGTGCCAGCAGCACCCCAGGGGCGTTGGAGACCCAGTACTTC
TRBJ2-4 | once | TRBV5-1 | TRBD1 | CASSPGPGTENIQYF | TGCGCCAGCAGCCCTGGACCCGGGACAGAAAACATTCAGTACTTC
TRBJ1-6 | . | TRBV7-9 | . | CASSLGGDPYNSPLHF | TGTGCCAGCAGCTTAGGCGGGGATCCCTATAATTCACCCCTCCACTTT
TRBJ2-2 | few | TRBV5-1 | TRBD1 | CASSSTGETGELFF | TGCGCCAGCAGCTCGACAGGGGAAACCGGGGAGCTGTTTTTT
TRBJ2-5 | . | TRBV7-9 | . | CASSSGISGDQETQYF | TGTGCCAGCAGCTCTGGTATTTCCGGGGACCAAGAGACCCAGTACTTC
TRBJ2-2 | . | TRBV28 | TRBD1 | CASEGQGGTLRAGELFF | TGTGCCAGCGAGGGACAGGGAGGTACCTTAAGAGCCGGGGAGCTGTTTTTT
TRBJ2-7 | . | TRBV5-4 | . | CASSLVGQSPSYEQYF | TGTGCCAGCAGCTTGGTCGGACAGTCACCTTCCTACGAGCAGTACTTC
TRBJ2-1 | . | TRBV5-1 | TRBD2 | CASSLKPGLAIYNEQFF | TGCGCCAGCAGCTTAAAGCCGGGACTAGCAATCTACAATGAGCAGTTCTTC
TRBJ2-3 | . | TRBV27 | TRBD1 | CASSFDRASIDTQYF | TGTGCCAGCAGTTTTGACAGGGCCTCCATAGATACGCAGTATTTT
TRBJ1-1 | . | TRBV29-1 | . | CSVARNVRNTEAFF | TGCAGCGTTGCTAGGAACGTTCGGAACACTGAAGCTTTCTTT
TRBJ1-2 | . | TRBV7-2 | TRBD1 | CASSLGGTGTLYGYTF | TGTGCCAGCAGCTTAGGGGGGACAGGGACCCTCTATGGCTACACCTTC
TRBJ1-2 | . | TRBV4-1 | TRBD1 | CASRHLSGQGADGYTF | TGCGCCAGCAGACACCTCTCAGGACAGGGGGCCGATGGCTACACCTTC
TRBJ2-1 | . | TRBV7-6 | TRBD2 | CASSPGLAGNEQFF | TGTGCCAGCAGCCCGGGACTAGCTGGCAATGAGCAGTTCTTC
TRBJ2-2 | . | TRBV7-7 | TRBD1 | CASSLGGQGSGELFF | TGTGCTAGCAGCTTAGGGGGACAGGGGTCCGGGGAGCTGTTTTTT
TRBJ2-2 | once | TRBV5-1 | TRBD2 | CASSLAPSGVPNTGELFF | TGCGCCAGCAGCTTGGCCCCTAGCGGAGTCCCGAACACCGGGGAGCTGTTTTTT
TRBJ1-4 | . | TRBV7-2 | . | CASSEWRGEKLFF | TGTGCCAGCAGCGAGTGGCGGGGAGAAAAACTGTTTTTT
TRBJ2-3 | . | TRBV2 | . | CASSWGGAQDTQYF | TGTGCCAGTTCCTGGGGGGGGGCCCAAGATACGCAGTATTTT
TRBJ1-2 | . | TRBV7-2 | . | CAMSRGNYGYTF | TGTGCCATGTCACGGGGGAACTATGGCTACACCTTC
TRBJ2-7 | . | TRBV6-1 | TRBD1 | CASSDSPGQGEQYF | TGTGCCAGCAGTGATAGCCCGGGACAGGGCGAGCAGTACTTC
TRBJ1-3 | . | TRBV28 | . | CASSSYRGSGNTIYF | TGTGCCAGCAGTTCATACCGGGGAAGTGGAAACACCATATATTTT
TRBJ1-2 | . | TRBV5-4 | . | CAFSPRPEVQGNYGYTF | TGTGCCTTCTCCCCCCGCCCGGAAGTGCAGGGCAACTATGGCTACACCTTC
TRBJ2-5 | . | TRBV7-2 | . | CASMVGFSIRETQYF | TGTGCCAGCATGGTCGGGTTCTCAATTAGAGAGACCCAGTACTTC
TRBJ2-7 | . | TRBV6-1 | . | CASSHYEQYF | TGTGCCAGCAGTCACTACGAGCAGTACTTC
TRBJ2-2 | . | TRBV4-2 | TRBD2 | CASSQGGRLAERSYGLFF | TGTGCCAGCAGCCAAGGGGGGAGACTAGCGGAGCGTAGCTATGGGCTGTTTTTT
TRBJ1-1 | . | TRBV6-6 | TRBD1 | CASSPPTGTAEAFF | TGTGCCAGCAGTCCACCGACAGGGACCGCTGAAGCTTTCTTT